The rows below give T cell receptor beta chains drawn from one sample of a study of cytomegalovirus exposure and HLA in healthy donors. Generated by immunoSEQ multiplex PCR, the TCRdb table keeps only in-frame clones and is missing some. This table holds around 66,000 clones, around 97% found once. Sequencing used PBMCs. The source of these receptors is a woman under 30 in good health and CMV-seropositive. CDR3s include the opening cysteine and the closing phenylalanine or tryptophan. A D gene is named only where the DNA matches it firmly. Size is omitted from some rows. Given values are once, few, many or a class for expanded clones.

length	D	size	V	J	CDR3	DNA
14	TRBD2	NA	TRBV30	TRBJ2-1	CAWTRGLAKNEQFF	TGTGCCTGGACCCGAGGACTAGCGAAGAATGAGCAGTTCTTC
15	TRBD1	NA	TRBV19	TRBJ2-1	CASSIGTGEINEQFF	TGTGCCAGTAGTATTGGGACAGGAGAAATCAATGAGCAGTTCTTC
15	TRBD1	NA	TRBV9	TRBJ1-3	CASSVRDRGGNTIYF	TGTGCCAGCAGCGTCCGGGACAGGGGAGGAAACACCATATATTTT
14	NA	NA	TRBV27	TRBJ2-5	CASSPRTAQETQYF	TGTGCCAGCAGCCCCCGGACAGCACAAGAGACCCAGTACTTC
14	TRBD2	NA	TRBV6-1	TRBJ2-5	CASSATSGKETQYF	TGTGCCAGCAGTGCGACTAGCGGGAAAGAGACCCAGTACTTC
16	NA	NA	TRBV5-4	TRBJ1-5	CASSLQGTDSNQPQHF	TGTGCCAGCAGCTTGCAGGGGACCGATAGCAATCAGCCCCAGCATTTT
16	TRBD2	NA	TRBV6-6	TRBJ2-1	CASSLEGLAGVNEQFF	TGTGCCAGCAGTCTTGAAGGACTAGCGGGAGTCAATGAGCAGTTCTTC
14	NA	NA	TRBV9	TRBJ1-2	CASSPTGQEYGYTF	TGTGCCAGCAGTCCTACAGGGCAAGAATATGGCTACACCTTC
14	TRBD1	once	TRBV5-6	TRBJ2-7	CASSPTGFSYEQYF	TGTGCCAGCAGCCCGACAGGGTTCTCCTACGAGCAGTACTTC
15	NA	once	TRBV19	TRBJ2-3	CASSVSPFFTDTQYF	TGTGCCAGTAGTGTAAGCCCTTTTTTCACAGATACGCAGTATTTT
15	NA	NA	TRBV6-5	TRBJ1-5	CASSSIDRSNQPQHF	TGTGCCAGCAGTTCTATAGACAGGAGCAATCAGCCCCAGCATTTT
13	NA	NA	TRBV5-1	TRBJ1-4	CASSGQGNEKLFF	TGCGCCAGCAGCGGTCAGGGGAATGAAAAACTGTTTTTT
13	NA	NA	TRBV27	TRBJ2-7	CASSIQGSYEQYF	TGTGCCAGCAGTATACAGGGATCCTACGAGCAGTACTTC
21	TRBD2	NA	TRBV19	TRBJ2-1	CASSIPWVSGINPFSYNEQFF	TGTGCCAGTAGTATCCCTTGGGTAAGCGGGATAAATCCATTCTCCTACAATGAGCAGTTCTTC
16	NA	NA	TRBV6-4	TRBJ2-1	CASSDSPSGPYNEQFF	TGTGCCAGCAGTGACTCTCCAAGCGGCCCGTACAATGAGCAGTTCTTC
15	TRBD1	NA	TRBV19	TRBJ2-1	CASSPRQGAWYEQFF	TGTGCCAGTAGTCCGAGACAGGGGGCATGGTATGAGCAGTTCTTC
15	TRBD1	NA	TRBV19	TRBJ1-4	CASTSPAGTGEKLFF	TGTGCCAGTACTTCCCCGGCCGGGACAGGTGAAAAACTGTTTTTT
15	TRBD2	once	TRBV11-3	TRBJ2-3	CASSLGSGSADTQYF	TGTGCCAGCAGCTTAGGGAGCGGGAGTGCAGATACGCAGTATTTT
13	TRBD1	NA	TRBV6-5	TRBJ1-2	CASSTGAGYGYTF	TGTGCCAGCAGCACAGGGGCGGGCTATGGCTACACCTTC
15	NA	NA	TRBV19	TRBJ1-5	CASSITEYSNQPQHF	TGTGCCAGTAGTATAACCGAGTATAGCAATCAGCCCCAGCATTTT
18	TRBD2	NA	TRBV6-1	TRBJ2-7	CASSEAPSVGTRFYEQYF	TGTGCCAGCAGTGAAGCTCCAAGCGTCGGGACTAGGTTCTACGAGCAGTACTTC
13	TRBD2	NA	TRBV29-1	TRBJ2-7	CSVGTAGGNEQYF	TGCAGCGTTGGTACAGCGGGAGGGAACGAGCAGTACTTC
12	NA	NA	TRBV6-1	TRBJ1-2	CASIKERYGYTF	TGTGCCAGCATTAAAGAACGGTATGGCTACACCTTC
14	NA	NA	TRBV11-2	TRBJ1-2	CASSLGSVNYGYTF	TGTGCCAGCAGCTTAGGCTCAGTAAACTATGGCTACACCTTC
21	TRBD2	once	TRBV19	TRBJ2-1	CASSNPLAGGPMLSSYNEQFF	TGTGCCAGTAGTAACCCCTTAGCGGGAGGGCCGATGTTAAGCTCCTACAATGAGCAGTTCTTC